This T cell receptor (beta chain) stems from a study of blood T cell repertoires in COVID-19. Study summary: Nucleic acid was either cDNA or gDNA, and it came from T cells, B-cell-depleted T cells, or PBMCs.

V lost 6 bases to trimming and J lost 0 bases; unmatched junction nucleotides: 15. Germline CDR1 reads WSHSY; CDR2 reads SAAADI. The CDR3 is made up of 20 amino acids. As originally analysed: By means of reference gene primer amplification, nucleated cell counts were estimated. Produced via immunoSEQ multiplex PCR; TCRdb's table is partial and in-frame only. The V and J calls and clone size are taken from that table; D and trimming were inferred from the DNA. The sample contains about 230,000 clones, around four fifths of which appear only once. Sequenced input: peripheral blood. The V and J genes are TRBV10-2 and TRBJ2-2, with 11 bases aligning to TRBD2. This receptor was taken from a woman in her 70s with active or convalescent COVID-19. CDR3 residues: CASRPPRASGRRPNTGELFF. The CDR3 DNA sequence: TGCGCCAGCAGGCCCCCAAGGGCTAGCGGGAGGAGACCGAACACCGGGGAGCTGTTTTTT.